This T cell receptor beta chain comes out of a study of blood T cell repertoires in COVID-19. Study summary: Italy, Spain and the United States were the sources of the convalescent and acute COVID-19 samples.

The data were produced by immunoSEQ multiplex PCR, yet TCRdb's version contains in-frame clones alone and is incomplete. In the table there are a few hundred thousand clones, about 88% of which are singletons. Participant ages covered about 18 to 100 years across 24 US areas. This CDR3 region has 13 residues. The germline V and J ends were trimmed by 6 bases and 2 bases, with 7 bases remaining between them. This TCR came from a woman younger than 30 who had been exposed to COVID-19. The sequenced material came from PBMCs or T cells enriched from blood (not recorded which). The chain has TRBV12-3 or TRBV12-4 and TRBJ2-2; no definite D call. The CDR3: CASSPKNTGELFF. CDR3 sequence (DNA): TGTGCCAGCAGCCCAAAAAACACCGGGGAGCTGTTTTTT.